This entry concerns a single TCR beta chain. Its antigen is not known. This entry belongs to a study of T cell responses to AZD1222 COVID-19 vaccine. Study-wide context: Second-dose intervals near 4 or 12 weeks were combined.

The study's findings and limits: Clonal diversity was possibly underestimated, and white British individuals and females predominated among donors. Nearly half of spike-specific TCRs reportedly target variant regions that are unmutated in the B.1.351 and B.1.1.7 variants. CD4 TCRs associated with vaccination spanned spike, dominating at 160-218 and 743-854.

Generated by immunoSEQ multiplex PCR, the TCRdb table keeps only in-frame clones and is missing some. This table holds 90,000 or so clones, roughly 90% found once. This TCR was sampled from an adult in good health. This specimen consisted of peripheral blood, obtained on day 0 of AZD1222 vaccination.

The CDR3 bases are TGCGCCAGCAGAGGGCAGGGCGCTGCAACTAATGAAAAACTGTTTTTT. Its translation is CASRGQGAATNEKLFF. The J gene is TRBJ1-4, the V gene TRBV10-1, with a tentative D call TRBD1 (5 bases). Trimming took off 6 bases at V and 0 bases at J, with 14 bases between the two ends. CDR1 is WNHNN and CDR2 is SYGVQD in the germline V gene (reference sequence). The CDR3 covers 16 residues.